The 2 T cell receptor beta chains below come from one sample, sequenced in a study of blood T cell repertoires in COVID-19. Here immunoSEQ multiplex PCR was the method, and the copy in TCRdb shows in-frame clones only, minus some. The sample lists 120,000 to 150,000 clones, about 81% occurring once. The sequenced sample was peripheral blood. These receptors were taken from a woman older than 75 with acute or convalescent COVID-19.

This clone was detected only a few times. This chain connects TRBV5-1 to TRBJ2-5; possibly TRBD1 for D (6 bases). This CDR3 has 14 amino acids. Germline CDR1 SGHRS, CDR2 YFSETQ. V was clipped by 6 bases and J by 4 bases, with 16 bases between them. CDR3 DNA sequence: TGCGCCAGCAACTCAGGGGCTCGGGGAGAGACCCAGTACTTC. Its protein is CASNSGARGETQYF.

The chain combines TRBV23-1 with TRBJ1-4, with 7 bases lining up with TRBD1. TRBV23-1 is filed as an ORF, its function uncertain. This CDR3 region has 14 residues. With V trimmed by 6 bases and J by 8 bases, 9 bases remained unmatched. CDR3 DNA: TGCGCCAGCAGATCAGGGGGACGGCGCGAAAAACTGTTTTTT. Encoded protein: CASRSGGRREKLFF.